Below, 4 T cell receptor beta chains from the same sample are listed, as sequenced in a study of cytomegalovirus exposure and HLA in healthy donors. The PCR contained 60 Vbeta and 13 Jbeta primers. Sequencing used immunoSEQ multiplex PCR; TCRdb keeps in-frame clones, though not all of them. Here the sample spans 110,000 or so clones, approximately 74% being singletons. Sequencing was done on a sample of PBMCs. The origin of the receptors is a woman in her thirties or forties in good health and CMV-seropositive.

This clone was seen more than once but under ten times. V usage is TRBV5-1 and J usage is TRBJ2-6; D not resolved. Germline assignment: CDR1 SGHRS and CDR2 YFSETQ. Trimming took 2 bases from V and 0 from J, leaving 9 bases between them. The CDR3 has 16 residues. CDR3 sequence: CASSLQTASGANVLTF. As DNA, the CDR3 is TGCGCCAGCAGCTTACAAACAGCCTCTGGGGCCAACGTCCTGACTTTC. Using reference TRBV5-1 and TRBJ2-6 for the parts outside the CDR3, the full variable domain is KAGVTQTPRYLIKTRGQQVTLSCSPISGHRSVSWYQQTPGQGLQFLFEYFSETQRNKGNFPGRFSGRQFSNSRSEMNVSTLELGDSALYLCASSLQTASGANVLTFGAGSRLTVL.

There are a few counts of this clone. This sequence joins TRBV4-3 and TRBJ2-1; unclear D gene. Germline V gene data show CDR1 as LGHNA and CDR2 as YSLEER. This CDR3 is built from 17 residues. The V end was cut by 1 base, the J end by 0 bases, with 13 bases between. This chain's CDR3 is CASSQVGTADSYNEQFF. CDR3 sequence (DNA): TGCGCCAGCAGCCAAGTTGGAACAGCCGACTCCTACAATGAGCAGTTCTTC.

This clone was recorded many times. The rearrangement links TRBV6-1 to TRBJ1-1, with D perhaps TRBD1 (6 bases). V shed 7 bases and J shed 4 bases, with 19 bases lying between them. Germline CDR1 MNHNS, CDR2 SASEGT. The CDR3 contains 15 residues. In DNA, the CDR3 is TGTGCCAGCACCGAAAGGGGGGGCGGGAGCACTGAAGCTTTCTTT. Translated, it gives CASTERGGGSTEAFF.

The rearrangement uses TRBV25-1 and TRBJ2-5; D is possibly TRBD2 (8 bases). Germline lookup yields CDR1 MGHDK and CDR2 SYGVNS. This CDR3 is built from 17 residues. Trimming took off 0 bases at V and 4 bases at J, with 18 bases between the two ends. The CDR3 sequence is CASSEYIHGRGRETQYF. The CDR3 coding sequence is TGTGCCAGCAGTGAATATATTCACGGGAGGGGGCGAGAGACCCAGTACTTC. Variable domain in full (rest from reference TRBV25-1 and TRBJ2-5): EADIYQTPRYLVIGTGKKITLECSQTMGHDKMYWYQQDPGMELHLIHYSYGVNSTEKGDLSSESTVSRIRTEHFPLTLESARPSHTSQYLCASSEYIHGRGRETQYFGPGTRLLVL.